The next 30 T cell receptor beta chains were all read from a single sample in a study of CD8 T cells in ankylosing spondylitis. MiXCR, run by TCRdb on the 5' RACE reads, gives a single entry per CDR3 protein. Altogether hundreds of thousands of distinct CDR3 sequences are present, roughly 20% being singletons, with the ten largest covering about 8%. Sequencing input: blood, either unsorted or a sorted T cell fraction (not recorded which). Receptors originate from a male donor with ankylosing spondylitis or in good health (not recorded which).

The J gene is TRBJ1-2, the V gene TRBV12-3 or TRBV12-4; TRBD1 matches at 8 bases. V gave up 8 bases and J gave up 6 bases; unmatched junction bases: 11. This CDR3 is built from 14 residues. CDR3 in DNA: TGTGCCAGCGCCCTAATGACAGGGGCCGATGGCTACACCTTC. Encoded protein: CASALMTGADGYTF.

CDR3 loop: CASSPKPPGLAGGRNNEQFF. CDR3 sequence (DNA): TGTGCCAGCAGCCCCAAACCCCCGGGACTAGCGGGAGGAAGGAACAATGAGCAGTTCTTC. The chain links TRBV11-1 to TRBJ2-1; 15 bases fit TRBD2. With V trimmed by 5 bases and J by 5 bases, 16 bases remained unmatched. The CDR3 runs to 20 residues. CDR1 is SGHAT and CDR2 is FQDESV in the germline V gene (reference sequence).

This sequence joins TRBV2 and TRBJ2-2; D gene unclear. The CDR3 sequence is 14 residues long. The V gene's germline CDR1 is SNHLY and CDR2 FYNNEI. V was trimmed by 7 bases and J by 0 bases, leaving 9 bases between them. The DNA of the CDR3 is TGTGCCAGCACCTCAGGCCCGAACACCGGGGAGCTGTTTTTT. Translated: CASTSGPNTGELFF.

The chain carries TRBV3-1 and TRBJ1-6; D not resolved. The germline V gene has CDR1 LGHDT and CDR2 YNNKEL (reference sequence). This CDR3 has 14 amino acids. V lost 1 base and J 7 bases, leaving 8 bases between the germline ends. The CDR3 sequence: CASSQAEGNSPLHF. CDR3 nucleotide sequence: TGTGCCAGCAGCCAAGCGGAGGGAAATTCACCCCTCCACTTT.

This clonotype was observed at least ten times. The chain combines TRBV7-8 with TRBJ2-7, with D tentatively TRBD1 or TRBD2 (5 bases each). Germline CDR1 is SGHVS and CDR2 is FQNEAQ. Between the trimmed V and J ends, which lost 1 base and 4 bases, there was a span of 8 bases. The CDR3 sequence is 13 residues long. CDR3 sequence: CASSLDRTYEQYV. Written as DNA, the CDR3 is TGTGCCAGCAGCTTAGACAGGACTTACGAGCAGTACGTC.

CDR3 in amino acids: CASQGLAGGTDTQYF. CDR3 coding DNA: TGTGCCTCCCAGGGACTAGCGGGGGGAACAGATACGCAGTATTTT. The V gene is TRBV12-3 or TRBV12-4, the J gene TRBJ2-3, with 15 bases aligning to TRBD2. Unmatched junction bases numbered 6, after V lost 11 bases and J lost 3 bases. CDR3 size: 15 residues.

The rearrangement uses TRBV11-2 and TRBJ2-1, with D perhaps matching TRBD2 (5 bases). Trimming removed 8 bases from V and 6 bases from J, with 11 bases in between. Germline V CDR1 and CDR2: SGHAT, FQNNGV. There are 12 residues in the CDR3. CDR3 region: CASGWLANEQFF. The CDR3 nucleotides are TGTGCCAGCGGATGGCTAGCCAATGAGCAGTTCTTC.

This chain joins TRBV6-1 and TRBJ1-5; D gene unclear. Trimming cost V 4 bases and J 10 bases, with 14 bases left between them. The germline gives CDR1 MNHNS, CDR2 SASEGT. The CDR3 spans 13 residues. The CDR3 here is CASSAPGFDPQHF. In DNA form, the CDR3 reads TGTGCCAGCAGTGCCCCTGGTTTTGATCCCCAGCATTTT.

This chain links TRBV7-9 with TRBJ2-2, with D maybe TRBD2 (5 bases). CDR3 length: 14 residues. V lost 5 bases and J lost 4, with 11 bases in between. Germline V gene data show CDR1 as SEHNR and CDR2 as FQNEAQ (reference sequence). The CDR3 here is CASSPAVFTGELFF. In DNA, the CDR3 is TGTGCCAGCAGCCCAGCGGTTTTCACCGGGGAGCTGTTTTTT.

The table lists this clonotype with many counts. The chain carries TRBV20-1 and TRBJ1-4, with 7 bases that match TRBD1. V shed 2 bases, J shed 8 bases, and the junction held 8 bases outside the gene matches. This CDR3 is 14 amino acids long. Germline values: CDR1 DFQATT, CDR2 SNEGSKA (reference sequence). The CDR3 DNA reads TGCAGTGCTAGACAAACTTACAGGGGCGAAAAACTGTTTTTT. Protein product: CSARQTYRGEKLFF.

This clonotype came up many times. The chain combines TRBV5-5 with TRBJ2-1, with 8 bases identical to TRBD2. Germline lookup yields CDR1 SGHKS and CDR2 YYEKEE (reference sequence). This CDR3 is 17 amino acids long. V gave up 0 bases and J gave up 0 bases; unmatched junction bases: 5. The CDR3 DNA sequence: TGTGCCAGCAGCTTGGCCAGCGGGAGTCACTCCTACAATGAGCAGTTCTTC. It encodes CASSLASGSHSYNEQFF. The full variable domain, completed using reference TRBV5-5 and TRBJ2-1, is DAGVTQSPTHLIKTRGQQVTLRCSPISGHKSVSWYQQVLGQGPQFIFQYYEKEERGRGNFPDRFSARQFPNYSSELNVNALLLGDSALYLCASSLASGSHSYNEQFFGPGTRLTVL.

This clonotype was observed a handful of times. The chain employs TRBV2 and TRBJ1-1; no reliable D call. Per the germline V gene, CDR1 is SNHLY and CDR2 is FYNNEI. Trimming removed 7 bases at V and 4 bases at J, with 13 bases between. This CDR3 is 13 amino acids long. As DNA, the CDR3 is TGTGCCAGCAACACCGGCTGGGCCACTGAAGCTTTCTTT. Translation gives CASNTGWATEAFF.

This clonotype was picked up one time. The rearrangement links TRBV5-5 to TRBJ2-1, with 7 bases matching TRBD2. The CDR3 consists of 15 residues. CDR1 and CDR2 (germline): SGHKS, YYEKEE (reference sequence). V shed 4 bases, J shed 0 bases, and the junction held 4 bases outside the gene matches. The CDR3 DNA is TGTGCCAGCAGCCGGGAGGTTCGCTCCTACAATGAGCAGTTCTTC. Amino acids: CASSREVRSYNEQFF.

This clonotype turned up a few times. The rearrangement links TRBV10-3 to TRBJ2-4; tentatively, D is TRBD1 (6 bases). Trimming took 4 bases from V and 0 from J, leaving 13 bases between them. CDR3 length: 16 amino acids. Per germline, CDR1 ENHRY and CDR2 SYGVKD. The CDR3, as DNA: TGTGCCATCAGTGGGACCGGGACACAAGCCAAAAACATTCAGTACTTC. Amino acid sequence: CAISGTGTQAKNIQYF.

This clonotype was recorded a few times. The CDR3 DNA is TGTGCCATCAGGCGTGACAGGGGGGGAATGAACACTGAAGCTTTCTTT. This encodes CAIRRDRGGMNTEAFF. This chain links TRBV10-3 with TRBJ1-1; TRBD1 agrees at 9 bases. This CDR3 is 16 amino acids long. V shed 6 bases and J 0 bases; nucleotides not matched to a gene: 8. Germline CDR1 ENHRY, CDR2 SYGVKD.

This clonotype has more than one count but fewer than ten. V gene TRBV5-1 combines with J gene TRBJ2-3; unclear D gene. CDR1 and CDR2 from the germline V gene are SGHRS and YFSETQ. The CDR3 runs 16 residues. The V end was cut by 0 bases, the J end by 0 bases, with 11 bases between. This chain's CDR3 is CASSLGPLGSTDTQYF. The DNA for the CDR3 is TGCGCCAGCAGCTTGGGGCCGCTGGGTAGCACAGATACGCAGTATTTT.

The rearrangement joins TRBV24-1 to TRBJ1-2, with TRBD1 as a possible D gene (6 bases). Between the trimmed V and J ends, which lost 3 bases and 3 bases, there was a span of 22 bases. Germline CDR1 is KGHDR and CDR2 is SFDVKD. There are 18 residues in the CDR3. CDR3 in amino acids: CATSDGPPSGAEDYGYTF. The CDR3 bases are TGTGCCACCAGTGATGGGCCCCCCTCAGGGGCGGAGGACTATGGCTACACCTTC.

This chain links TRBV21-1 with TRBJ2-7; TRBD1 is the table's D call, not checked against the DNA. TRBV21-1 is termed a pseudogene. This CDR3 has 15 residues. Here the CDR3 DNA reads TGTGCCAGCAGCTCCATTCCGGACAGGGACTACGAGCAGTACGTC. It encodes CASSSIPDRDYEQYV.

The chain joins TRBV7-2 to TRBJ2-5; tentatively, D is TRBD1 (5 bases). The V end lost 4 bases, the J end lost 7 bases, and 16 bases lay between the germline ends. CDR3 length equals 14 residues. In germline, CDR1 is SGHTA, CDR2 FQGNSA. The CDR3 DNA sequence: TGTGCCAGCAGCTCCTCGAGGCCCCAGGGGACCCAGTACTTC. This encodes CASSSSRPQGTQYF.

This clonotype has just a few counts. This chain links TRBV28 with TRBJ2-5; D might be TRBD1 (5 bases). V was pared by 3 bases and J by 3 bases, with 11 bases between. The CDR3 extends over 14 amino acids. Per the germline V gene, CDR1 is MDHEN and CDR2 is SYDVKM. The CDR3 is CASSLVGREETQYF. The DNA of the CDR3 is TGTGCCAGCAGTTTGGTTGGCAGGGAAGAGACCCAGTACTTC.

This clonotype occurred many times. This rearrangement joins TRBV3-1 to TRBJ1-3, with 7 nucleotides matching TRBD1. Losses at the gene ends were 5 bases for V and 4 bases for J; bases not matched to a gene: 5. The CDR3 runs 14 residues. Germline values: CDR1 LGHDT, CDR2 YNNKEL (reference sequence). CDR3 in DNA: TGTGCCAGCAGCGGGACAGATCAAGGAAACACCATATATTTT. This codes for CASSGTDQGNTIYF.

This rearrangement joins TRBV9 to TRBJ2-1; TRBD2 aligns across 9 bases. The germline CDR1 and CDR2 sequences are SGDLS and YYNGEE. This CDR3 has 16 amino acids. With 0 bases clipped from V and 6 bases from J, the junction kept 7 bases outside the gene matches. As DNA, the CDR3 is TGTGCCAGCAGCGTAGTCGCTAGCGGGGTAGGCAATGAGCAGTTCTTC. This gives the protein CASSVVASGVGNEQFF.

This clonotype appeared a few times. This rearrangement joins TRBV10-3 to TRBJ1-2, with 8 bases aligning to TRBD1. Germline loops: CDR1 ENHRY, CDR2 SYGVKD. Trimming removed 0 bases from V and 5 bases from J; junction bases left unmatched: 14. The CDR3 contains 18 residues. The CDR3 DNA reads TGTGCCATCAGTGAGTCGAAGATAGGGACAGGAACATCTTATGGCTACACCTTC. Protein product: CAISESKIGTGTSYGYTF.

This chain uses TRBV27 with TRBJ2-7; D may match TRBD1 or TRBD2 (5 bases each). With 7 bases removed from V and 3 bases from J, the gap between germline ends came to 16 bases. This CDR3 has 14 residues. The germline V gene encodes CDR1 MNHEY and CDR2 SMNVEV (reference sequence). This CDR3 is CASKSGTTSYEQYV. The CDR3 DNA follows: TGTGCCAGCAAGTCGGGGACCACAAGCTACGAGCAGTACGTC.

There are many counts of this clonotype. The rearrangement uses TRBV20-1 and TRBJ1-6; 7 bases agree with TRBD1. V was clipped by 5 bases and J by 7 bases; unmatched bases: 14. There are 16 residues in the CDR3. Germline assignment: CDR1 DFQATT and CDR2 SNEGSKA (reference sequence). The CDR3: CSAELLGGAANSPLHF. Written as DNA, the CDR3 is TGCAGTGCTGAGTTGTTAGGGGGCGCGGCAAATTCACCCCTCCACTTT.

CDR3 sequence (DNA): TGTGCCAGTAGTATCAGACTGGAGAACAATGAGCAGTTCTTC. Protein sequence: CASSIRLENNEQFF. The chain uses TRBV19 and TRBJ2-1; D not resolved. The V end lost 3 bases, the J end lost 5 bases, and 11 bases lay between the germline ends. The V gene's germline CDR1 is LNHDA and CDR2 SQIVND (reference sequence). This CDR3 has 14 amino acids.

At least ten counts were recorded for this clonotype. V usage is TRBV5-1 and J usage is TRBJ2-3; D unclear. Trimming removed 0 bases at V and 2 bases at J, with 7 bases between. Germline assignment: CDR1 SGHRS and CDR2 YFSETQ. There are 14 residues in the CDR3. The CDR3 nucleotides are TGCGCCAGCAGCTTGGGCCAAGACACAGATACGCAGTATTTT. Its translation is CASSLGQDTDTQYF. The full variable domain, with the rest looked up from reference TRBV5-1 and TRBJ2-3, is KAGVTQTPRYLIKTRGQQVTLSCSPISGHRSVSWYQQTPGQGLQFLFEYFSETQRNKGNFPGRFSGRQFSNSRSEMNVSTLELGDSALYLCASSLGQDTDTQYFGPGTRLTVL.

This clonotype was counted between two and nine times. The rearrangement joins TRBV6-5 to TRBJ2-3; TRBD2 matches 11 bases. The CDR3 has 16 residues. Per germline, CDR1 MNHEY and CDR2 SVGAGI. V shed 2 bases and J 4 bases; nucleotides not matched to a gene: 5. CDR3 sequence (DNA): TGTGCCAGCAGTTACGGGCTAGCGGGAGGATCAGATACGCAGTATTTT. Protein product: CASSYGLAGGSDTQYF.

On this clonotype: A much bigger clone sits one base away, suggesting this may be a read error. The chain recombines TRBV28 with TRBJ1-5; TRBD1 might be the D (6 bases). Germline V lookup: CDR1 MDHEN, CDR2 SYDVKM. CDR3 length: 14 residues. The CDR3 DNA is TGTGCCAGCATGGTGGGGGCTAGCAATCAGCACCAGCATTTT. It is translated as CASMVGASNQHQHF.

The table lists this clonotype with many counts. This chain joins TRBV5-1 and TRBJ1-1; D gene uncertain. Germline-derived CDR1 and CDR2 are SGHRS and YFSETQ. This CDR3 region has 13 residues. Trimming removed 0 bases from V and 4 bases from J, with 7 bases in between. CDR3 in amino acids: CASSLGSGTEAFF. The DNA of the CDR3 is TGCGCCAGCAGCTTGGGAAGCGGCACTGAAGCTTTCTTT.